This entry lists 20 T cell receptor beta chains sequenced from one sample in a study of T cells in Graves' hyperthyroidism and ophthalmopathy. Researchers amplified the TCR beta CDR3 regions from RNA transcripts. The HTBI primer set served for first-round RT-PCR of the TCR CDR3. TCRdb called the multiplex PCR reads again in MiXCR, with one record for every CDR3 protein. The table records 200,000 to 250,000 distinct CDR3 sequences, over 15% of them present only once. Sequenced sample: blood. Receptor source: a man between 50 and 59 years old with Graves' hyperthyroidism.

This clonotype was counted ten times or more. The CDR3 sequence is CASSLWTGRRLGRAYNEQFF. Here the CDR3 DNA reads TGTGCCAGCAGCTTATGGACAGGACGTCGACTCGGGAGGGCCTACAATGAGCAGTTCTTC. The rearrangement links TRBV7-9 to TRBJ2-1; a weak D match, TRBD2 (8 bases). This CDR3 contains 20 residues. CDR1 SEHNR and CDR2 FQNEAQ come from the germline V gene (reference sequence). V was pared by 2 bases and J by 2 bases, with 25 bases between.

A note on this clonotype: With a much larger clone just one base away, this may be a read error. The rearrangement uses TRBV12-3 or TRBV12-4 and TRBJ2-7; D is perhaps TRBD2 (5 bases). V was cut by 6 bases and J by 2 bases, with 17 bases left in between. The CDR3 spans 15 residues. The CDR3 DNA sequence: TGTGCCAGCAGCCAAGATCTCCCCGGGGCCTACGAGCAGTACTTC. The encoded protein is CASSQDLPGAYEQYF.

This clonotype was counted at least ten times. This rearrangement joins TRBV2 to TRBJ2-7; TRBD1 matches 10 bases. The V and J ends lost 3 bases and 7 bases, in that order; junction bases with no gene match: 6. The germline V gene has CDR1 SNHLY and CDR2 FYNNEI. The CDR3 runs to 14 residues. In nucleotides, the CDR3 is TGTGCCAGCAGTGACTTGGACAGGGGGGAAGAGCAGTACTTC. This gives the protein CASSDLDRGEEQYF.

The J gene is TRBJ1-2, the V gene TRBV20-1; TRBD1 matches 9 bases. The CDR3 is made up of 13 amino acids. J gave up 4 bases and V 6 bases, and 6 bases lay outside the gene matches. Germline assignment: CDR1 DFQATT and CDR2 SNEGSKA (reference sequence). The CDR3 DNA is TGCAGTGCCCCGACAGGGGGTAGCTATGGCTACACCTTC. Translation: CSAPTGGSYGYTF.

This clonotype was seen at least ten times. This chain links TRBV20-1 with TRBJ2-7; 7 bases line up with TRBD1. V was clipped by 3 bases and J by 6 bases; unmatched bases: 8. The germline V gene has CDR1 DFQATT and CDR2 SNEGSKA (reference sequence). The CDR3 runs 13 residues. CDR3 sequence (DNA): TGCAGTGCTAGCTGGCAGGGGGTGGGCGAGCAGTACTTC. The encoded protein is CSASWQGVGEQYF.

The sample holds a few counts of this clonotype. CDR3 protein: CSVEVDSGANVLTF. For the CDR3, the DNA is TGCAGCGTTGAGGTGGACTCTGGGGCCAACGTCCTGACTTTC. The V gene is TRBV29-1, the J gene TRBJ2-6; D gene uncertain. This CDR3 has 14 residues. CDR1 SQVTM and CDR2 ANQGSEA come from the germline V gene. V lost 3 bases and J 0 bases, leaving 6 bases between the germline ends.

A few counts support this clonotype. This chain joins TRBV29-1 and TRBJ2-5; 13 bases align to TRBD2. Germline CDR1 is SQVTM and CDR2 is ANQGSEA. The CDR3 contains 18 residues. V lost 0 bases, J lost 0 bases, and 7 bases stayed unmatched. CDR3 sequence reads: CSVEDRGLAGTDQETQYF. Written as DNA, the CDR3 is TGCAGCGTTGAAGATCGGGGACTAGCGGGAACAGACCAAGAGACCCAGTACTTC.

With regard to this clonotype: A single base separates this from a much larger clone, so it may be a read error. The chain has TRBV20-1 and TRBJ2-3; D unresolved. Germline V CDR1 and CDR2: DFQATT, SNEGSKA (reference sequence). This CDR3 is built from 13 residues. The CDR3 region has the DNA TGCAGTGCCAGGTGGCATATCACAGATATGCAGTATTTT. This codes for CSARWHITDMQYF.

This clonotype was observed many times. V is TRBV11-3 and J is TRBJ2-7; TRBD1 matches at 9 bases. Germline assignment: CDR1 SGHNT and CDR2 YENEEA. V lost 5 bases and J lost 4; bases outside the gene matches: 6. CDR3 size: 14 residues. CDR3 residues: CASSPRTGVYEQYF. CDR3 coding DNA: TGTGCCAGCAGCCCGCGGACAGGGGTTTACGAGCAGTACTTC. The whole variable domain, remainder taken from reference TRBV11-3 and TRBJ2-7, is EAGVVQSPRYKIIEKKQPVAFWCNPISGHNTLYWYLQNLGQGPELLIRYENEEAVDDSQLPKDRFSAERLKGVDSTLKIQPAELGDSAVYLCASSPRTGVYEQYFGPGTRLTVT.

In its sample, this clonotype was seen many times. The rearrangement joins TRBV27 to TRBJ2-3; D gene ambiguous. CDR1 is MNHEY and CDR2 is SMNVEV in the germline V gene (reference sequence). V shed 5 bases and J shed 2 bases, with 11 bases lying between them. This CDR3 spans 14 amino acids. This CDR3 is CASSPDHITDTQYF. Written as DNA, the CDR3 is TGTGCCAGCAGTCCTGACCACATCACAGATACGCAGTATTTT.

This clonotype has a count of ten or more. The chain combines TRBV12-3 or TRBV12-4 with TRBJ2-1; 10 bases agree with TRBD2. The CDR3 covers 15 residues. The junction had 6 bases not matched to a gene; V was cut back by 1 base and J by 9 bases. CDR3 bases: TGTGCCAGCAGTTTAGGGACTAGCGGCTGGGGTGAGCAGTTCTTC. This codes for CASSLGTSGWGEQFF.

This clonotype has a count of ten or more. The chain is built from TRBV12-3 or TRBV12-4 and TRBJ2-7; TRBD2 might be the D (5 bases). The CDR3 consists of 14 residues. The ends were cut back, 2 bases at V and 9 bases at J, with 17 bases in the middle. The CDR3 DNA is TGTGCCAGCAGTTTAAGTCTAGCTGGCGCCGGGCAGTACTTC. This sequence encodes CASSLSLAGAGQYF.

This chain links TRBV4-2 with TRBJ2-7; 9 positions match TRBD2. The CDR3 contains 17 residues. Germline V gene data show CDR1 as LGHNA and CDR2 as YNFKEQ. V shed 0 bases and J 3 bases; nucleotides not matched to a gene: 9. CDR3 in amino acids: CASSQEAGLAFYYEQYF. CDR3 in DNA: TGTGCCAGCAGCCAAGAGGCGGGACTAGCCTTTTACTACGAGCAGTACTTC.

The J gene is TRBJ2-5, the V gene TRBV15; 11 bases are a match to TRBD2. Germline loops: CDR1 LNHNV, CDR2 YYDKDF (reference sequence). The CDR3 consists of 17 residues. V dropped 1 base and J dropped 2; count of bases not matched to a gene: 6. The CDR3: CATSRGRTSGLQETQYF. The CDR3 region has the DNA TGTGCCACCAGCAGAGGAAGGACTAGCGGGCTACAAGAGACCCAGTACTTC.

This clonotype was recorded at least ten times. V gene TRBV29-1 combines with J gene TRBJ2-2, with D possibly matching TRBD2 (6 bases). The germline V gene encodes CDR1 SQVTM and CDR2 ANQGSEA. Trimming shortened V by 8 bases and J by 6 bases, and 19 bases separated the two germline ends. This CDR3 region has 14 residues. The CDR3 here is CSLSKTSPAGELFF. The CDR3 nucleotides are TGCAGCTTATCAAAGACTAGTCCGGCCGGGGAGCTGTTTTTT.

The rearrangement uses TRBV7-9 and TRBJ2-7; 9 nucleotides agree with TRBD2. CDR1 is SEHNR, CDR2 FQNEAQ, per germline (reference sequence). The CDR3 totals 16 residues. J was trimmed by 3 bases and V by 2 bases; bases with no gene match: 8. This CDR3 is CASSLNPGLAIYEQYF. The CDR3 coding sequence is TGTGCCAGCAGCTTAAACCCAGGACTAGCGATCTACGAGCAGTACTTC. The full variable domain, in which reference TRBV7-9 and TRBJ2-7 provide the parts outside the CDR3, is DTGVSQNPRHKITKRGQNVTFRCDPISEHNRLYWYRQTLGQGPEFLTYFQNEAQLEKSRLLSDRFSAERPKGSFSTLEIQRTEQGDSAMYLCASSLNPGLAIYEQYFGPGTRLTVT.

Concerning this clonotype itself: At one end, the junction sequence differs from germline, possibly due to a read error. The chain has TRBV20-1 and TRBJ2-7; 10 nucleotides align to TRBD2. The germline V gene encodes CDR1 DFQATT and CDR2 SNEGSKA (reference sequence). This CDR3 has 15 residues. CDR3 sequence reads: CSAMGLAGVFYERYF. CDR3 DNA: TGCAGTGCTATGGGTCTAGCGGGAGTTTTTTACGAGCGGTACTTC.

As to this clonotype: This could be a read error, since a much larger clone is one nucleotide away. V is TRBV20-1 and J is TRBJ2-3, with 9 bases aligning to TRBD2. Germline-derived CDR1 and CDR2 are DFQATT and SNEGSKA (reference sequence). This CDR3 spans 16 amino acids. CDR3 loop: CGARDEEREVTDTQYF. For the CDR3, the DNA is TGCGGTGCTAGAGATGAGGAGCGGGAGGTCACAGATACGCAGTATTTT.

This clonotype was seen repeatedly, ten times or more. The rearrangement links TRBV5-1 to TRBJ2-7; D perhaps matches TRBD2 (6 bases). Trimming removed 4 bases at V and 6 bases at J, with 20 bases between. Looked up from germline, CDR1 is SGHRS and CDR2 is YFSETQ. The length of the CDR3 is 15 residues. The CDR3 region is CASSDGGLGILEQYF. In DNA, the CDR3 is TGCGCCAGCAGCGATGGAGGGCTGGGAATTCTCGAGCAGTACTTC.

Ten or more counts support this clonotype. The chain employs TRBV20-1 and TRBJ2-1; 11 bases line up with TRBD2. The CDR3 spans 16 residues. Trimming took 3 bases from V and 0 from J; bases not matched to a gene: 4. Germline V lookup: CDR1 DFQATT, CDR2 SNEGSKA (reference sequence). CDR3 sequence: CSARGTSGSSYNEQFF. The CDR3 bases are TGCAGTGCTAGGGGGACTAGCGGAAGCTCCTACAATGAGCAGTTCTTC.